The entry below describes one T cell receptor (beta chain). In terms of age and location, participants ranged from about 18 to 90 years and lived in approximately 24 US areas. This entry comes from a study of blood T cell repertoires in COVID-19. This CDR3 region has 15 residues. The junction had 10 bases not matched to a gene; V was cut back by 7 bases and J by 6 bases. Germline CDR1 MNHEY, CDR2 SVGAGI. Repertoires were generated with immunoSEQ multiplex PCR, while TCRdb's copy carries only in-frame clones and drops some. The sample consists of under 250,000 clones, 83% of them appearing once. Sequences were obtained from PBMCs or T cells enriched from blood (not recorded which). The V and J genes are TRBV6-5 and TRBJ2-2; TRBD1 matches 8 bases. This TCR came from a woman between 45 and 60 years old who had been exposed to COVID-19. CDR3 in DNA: TGTGCCAGCAAAGATCCCCAGGGGGCGTCCGGGGAGCTGTTTTTT. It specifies CASKDPQGASGELFF.